This passage covers 5 T cell receptor beta chains from one sample sequenced in a study of blood T cells in healthy people across ages (dated by TCRdb to 2015 to 2017). The library was obtained by 5' RACE. The listed sequencing device is Illumina HiSeq 2500. A second PCR of roughly 7 to 12 cycles was run with a J-beta primer mix and a sample-barcoded 5' primer. Using fastp trimming at Q25 and MiXCR clonotype assembly, TCRdb reanalyzed the public sequencing data and kept in-frame beta chains. Entries that share a CDR3 protein sequence are merged under the most common genes and DNA. This sample holds about 580,000 distinct CDR3 sequences; around half were observed only once. The top ten hold around 25% of the sample. Source material: blood. These receptor sequences come from a man older than 75 in good health.

As to this clonotype: A read error may account for a junction end that differs from germline. The chain uses TRBV12-3 or TRBV12-4 and TRBJ2-1; TRBD2 agrees at 7 bases. The CDR3 length is 15 residues. Written as DNA, the CDR3 is TGTCCCAGCAGTTGGGGCGGGGGTACCTACAATGAGCAGTTCTTC. Its protein is CPSSWGGGTYNEQFF.

This clonotype was picked up a small number of times. The J gene is TRBJ2-1, the V gene TRBV20-1, with D perhaps TRBD2 (5 bases). Germline V lookup: CDR1 DFQATT, CDR2 SNEGSKA (reference sequence). The CDR3 covers 16 residues. The V end lost 1 base, the J end lost 2 bases, and 15 bases lay between the germline ends. The CDR3 is CSARGPGVSTYNEQFF. DNA for the CDR3: TGCAGTGCTAGAGGACCCGGGGTGTCCACCTACAATGAGCAGTTCTTC.

This clonotype has a handful of counts. The chain combines TRBV5-1 with TRBJ2-5; TRBD1 matches 9 bases. Germline assignment: CDR1 SGHRS and CDR2 YFSETQ. V gave up 3 bases and J gave up 5 bases; unmatched junction bases: 5. The CDR3 runs 14 residues. The CDR3 protein is CASSWTGVGETQYF. The CDR3 nucleotides read TGCGCCAGCAGCTGGACAGGGGTAGGGGAGACCCAGTACTTC.

This chain joins TRBV7-2 and TRBJ2-1, with TRBD2 identical over 12 bases. This CDR3 has 16 amino acids. The germline CDR1 and CDR2 sequences are SGHTA and FQGNSA. Trimming at V came to 7 bases and at J to 4 bases, leaving 8 bases not matched to a gene. The CDR3 here is CASILTSGSGYNEQFF. CDR3 DNA sequence: TGTGCCAGCATCCTGACTAGCGGGAGCGGATACAATGAGCAGTTCTTC.

Only a few counts were recorded for this clonotype. The V and J genes are TRBV7-2 and TRBJ2-3; 12 nucleotides agree with TRBD2. With V trimmed by 1 base and J by 6 bases, 2 bases remained unmatched. The CDR3 is made up of 15 amino acids. CDR1 and CDR2 (germline): SGHTA, FQGNSA. CDR3 nucleotides: TGTGCCAGCAGCTTAGTGGGGACTAGCGGGGATACGCAGTATTTT. Its translation is CASSLVGTSGDTQYF.